This T cell receptor beta chain was sequenced for a study of radiation and T cells in renal cell carcinoma. Generated by immunoSEQ multiplex PCR, the TCRdb table keeps only in-frame clones and is missing some. The sample holds around 81,000 clones; approximately 80% are singletons and the top ten take roughly 10%. Time point in this sample: blood 4 weeks post-SBRT, at nephrectomy. The treatment is: 15 Gy SBRT to primary tumor, nephrectomy 4 weeks later. Nephrectomy followed 15 Gy stereotactic body radiation by 4 weeks. Radiation-treated patients gave blood at baseline, week 2 and week 4. The tumor was a clear cell renal cell carcinoma. V was clipped by 3 bases and J by 2 bases, with 11 bases between them. The CDR3 runs to 14 residues. Germline V gene data show CDR1 as SGHAT and CDR2 as FQNNGV.

The sample in question was blood, obtained from a patient whose treatment included radiotherapy and nephrectomy. The sequence came from a man in his fifties with renal cell carcinoma. The chain joins TRBV11-2 to TRBJ2-7; D unclear. Here the CDR3 reads CASSFRAEPYEQYF. The CDR3 nucleotides read TGTGCCAGCAGCTTTAGGGCGGAACCCTACGAGCAGTACTTC. The whole variable domain, remainder taken from reference TRBV11-2 and TRBJ2-7, is EAGVAQSPRYKIIEKRQSVAFWCNPISGHATLYWYQQILGQGPKLLIQFQNNGVVDDSQLPKDRFSAERLKGVDSTLKIQPAKLEDSAVYLCASSFRAEPYEQYFGPGTRLTVT.